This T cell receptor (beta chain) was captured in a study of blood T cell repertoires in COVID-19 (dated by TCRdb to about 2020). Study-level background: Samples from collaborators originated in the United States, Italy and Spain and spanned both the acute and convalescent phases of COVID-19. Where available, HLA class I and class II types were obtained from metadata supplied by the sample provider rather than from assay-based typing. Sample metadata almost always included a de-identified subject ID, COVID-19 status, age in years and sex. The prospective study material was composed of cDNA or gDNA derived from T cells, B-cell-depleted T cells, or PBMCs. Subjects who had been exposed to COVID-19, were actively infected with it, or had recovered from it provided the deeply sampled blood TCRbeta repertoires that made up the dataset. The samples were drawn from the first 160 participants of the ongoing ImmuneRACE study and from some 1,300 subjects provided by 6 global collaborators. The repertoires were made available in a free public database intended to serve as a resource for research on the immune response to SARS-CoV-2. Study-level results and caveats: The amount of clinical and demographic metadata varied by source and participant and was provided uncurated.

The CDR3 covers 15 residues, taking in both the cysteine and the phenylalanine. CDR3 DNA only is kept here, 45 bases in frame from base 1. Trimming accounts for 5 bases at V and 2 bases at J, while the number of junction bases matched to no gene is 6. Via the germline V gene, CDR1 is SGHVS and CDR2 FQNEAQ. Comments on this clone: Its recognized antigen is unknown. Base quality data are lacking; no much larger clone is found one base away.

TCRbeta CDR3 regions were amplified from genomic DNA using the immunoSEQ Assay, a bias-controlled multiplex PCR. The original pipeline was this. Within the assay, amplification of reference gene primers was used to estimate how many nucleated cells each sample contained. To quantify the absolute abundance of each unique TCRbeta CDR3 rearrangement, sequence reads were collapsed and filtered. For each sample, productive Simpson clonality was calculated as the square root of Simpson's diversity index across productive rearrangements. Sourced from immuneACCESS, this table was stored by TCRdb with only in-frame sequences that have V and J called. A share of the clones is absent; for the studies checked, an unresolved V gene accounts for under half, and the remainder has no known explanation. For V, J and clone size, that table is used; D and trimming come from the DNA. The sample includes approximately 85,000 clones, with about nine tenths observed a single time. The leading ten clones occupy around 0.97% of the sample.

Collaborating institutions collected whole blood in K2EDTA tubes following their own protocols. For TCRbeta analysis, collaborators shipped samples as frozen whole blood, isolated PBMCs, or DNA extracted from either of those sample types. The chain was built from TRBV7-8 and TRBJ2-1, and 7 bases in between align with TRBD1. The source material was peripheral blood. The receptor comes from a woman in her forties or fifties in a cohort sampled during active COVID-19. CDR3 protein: CASSVGGWAYNEQFF. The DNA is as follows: TGTGCCAGCAGCGTAGGGGGCTGGGCCTACAATGAGCAGTTCTTC. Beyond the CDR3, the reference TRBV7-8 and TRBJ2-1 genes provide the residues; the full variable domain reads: GAGVSQSPRYKVAKRGQDVALRCDPISGHVSLFWYQQALGQGPEFLTYFQNEAQLDKSGLPSDRFFAERPEGSVSTLKIQRTQQEDSAVYLCASSVGGWAYNEQFFGPGTRLTVL.